This T cell receptor beta chain was identified in a study of shared clonotypes between healthy human individuals. General study findings and limits: Relative to memory subsets, naive subsets generally showed larger estimated richness. What limited the represented genetic and exposure-history diversity was the small number of donors.

Germline values: CDR1 MNHEY, CDR2 SMNVEV (reference sequence). This CDR3 comprises 14 residues. V lost 6 bases, J lost 5 bases, and 8 bases stayed unmatched. Each PCR replicate from the sorted subsets contained 200 to 250 ng DNA, which is some 32,000 T cell genomes. This table comes from immunoSEQ multiplex PCR, and its TCRdb copy is limited to in-frame clones, with some not included. The sample carries about 1,900,000 clones, just under 95% recorded once. CD45RO negativity and positive selection for CCR7 defined naive CD8 cells, a population that excluded terminally differentiated effector memory CD45RA+ cells. On this clone: Its antigen is undetermined.

Material: naive CD8+ T cells sorted from blood. The receptor's source is a man aged 18 to 30 in good health. The chain is built from TRBV27 and TRBJ1-2; 8 bases are shared with TRBD1. As DNA, the CDR3 is TGTGCCAGCAGGCCCCAGGGGGCAGGTTATGGCTACACCTTC. Translated, it gives CASRPQGAGYGYTF.